This T cell receptor (beta chain) was captured by sequencing in a study of T-cell memory formation after mild COVID-19. Each CDR3 protein gets one entry after TCRdb re-called the 5' RACE reads with MiXCR. Counted here are some 150,000 distinct CDR3 sequences, less than 20% occurring once; the ten biggest clones make up about 2%. Comments on this clonotype: Its antigen is still unknown.

Study-wide findings and caveats: Pre-infection memory held some responding clones, suggesting pre-existing cross-reactive T cells responded.

Between the trimmed V and J ends, which lost 3 bases and 4 bases, there was a span of 12 bases. This CDR3 is built from 14 residues. Germline CDR1 and CDR2: SGHTA and FQGNSA. The sequence came from an adult woman who had mild COVID-19 (a few samples of this study predate the infection). Cell type and time point are not known. Sequencing input: PBMCs or a T cell subset sorted from them (not recorded which). The chain has TRBV7-2 and TRBJ1-1, with unresolved D. The CDR3, as DNA: TGTGCCAGCAGCTTTTCGGGGTTTAGCACTGAAGCTTTCTTT. Translated, it gives CASSFSGFSTEAFF.